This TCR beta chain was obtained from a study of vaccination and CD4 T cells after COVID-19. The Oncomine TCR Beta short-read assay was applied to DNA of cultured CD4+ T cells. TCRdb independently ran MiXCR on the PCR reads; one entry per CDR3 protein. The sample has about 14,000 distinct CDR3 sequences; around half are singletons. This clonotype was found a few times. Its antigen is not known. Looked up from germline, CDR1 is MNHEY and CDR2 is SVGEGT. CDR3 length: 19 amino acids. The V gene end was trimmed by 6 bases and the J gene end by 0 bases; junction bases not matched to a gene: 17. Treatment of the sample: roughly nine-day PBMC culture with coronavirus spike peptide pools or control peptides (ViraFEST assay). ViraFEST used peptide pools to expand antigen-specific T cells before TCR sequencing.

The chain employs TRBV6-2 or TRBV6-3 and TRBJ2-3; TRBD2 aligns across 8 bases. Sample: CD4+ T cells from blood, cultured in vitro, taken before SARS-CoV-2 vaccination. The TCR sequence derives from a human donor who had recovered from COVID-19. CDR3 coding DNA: TGTGCCAGCAGGAAGCCGGGACTAGGGATCGCCGCTAGCACAGATACGCAGTATTTT. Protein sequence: CASRKPGLGIAASTDTQYF.